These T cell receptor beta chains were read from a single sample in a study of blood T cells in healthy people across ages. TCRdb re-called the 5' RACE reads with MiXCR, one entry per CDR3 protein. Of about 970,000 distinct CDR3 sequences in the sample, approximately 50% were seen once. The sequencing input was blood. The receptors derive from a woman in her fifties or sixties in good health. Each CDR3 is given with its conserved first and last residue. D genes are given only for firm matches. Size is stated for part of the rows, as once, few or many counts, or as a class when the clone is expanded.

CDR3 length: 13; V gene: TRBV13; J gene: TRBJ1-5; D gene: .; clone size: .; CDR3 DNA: TGTGCCAGCAGCTTAGGTGGGGTTAAGCCCCAGCATTTT; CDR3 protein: CASSLGGVKPQHF
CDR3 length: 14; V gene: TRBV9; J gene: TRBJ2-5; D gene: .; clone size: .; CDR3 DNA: TGTGCCAGCAGCTCAGGGACACCCCCCGCGACCCAGTACTTC; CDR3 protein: CASSSGTPPATQYF
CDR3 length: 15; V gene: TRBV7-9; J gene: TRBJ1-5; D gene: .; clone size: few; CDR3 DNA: TGTGCCAGCGCCCTGGGGGGGGCCGGCAATCAGCCCCAGCATTTT; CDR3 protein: CASALGGAGNQPQHF
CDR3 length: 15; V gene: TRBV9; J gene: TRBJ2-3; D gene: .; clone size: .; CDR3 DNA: TGTGCCAGCAGCGTAAGAAGCGGTTACACAGATACGCAGTATTTT; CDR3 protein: CASSVRSGYTDTQYF
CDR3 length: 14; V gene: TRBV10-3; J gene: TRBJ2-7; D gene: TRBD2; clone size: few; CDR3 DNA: TGTGCCATCGGTGAGGCGGGAGGGTTCTACGAGCAGTACTTC; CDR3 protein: CAIGEAGGFYEQYF
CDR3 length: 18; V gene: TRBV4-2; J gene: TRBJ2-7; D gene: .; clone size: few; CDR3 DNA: TGTGCCAGCAGCCAAGAATCCGGGAGCCTCAACATAGTTTACGAGCAGTACTTC; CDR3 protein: CASSQESGSLNIVYEQYF
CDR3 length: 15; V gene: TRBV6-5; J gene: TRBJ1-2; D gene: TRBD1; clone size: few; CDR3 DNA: TGTGCCAGCAGTTACTCAGAGGGGGCGCTCTATGGCTACACCTTC; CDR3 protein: CASSYSEGALYGYTF
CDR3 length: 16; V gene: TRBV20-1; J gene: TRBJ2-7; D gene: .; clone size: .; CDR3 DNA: TGCAGTGCCTCAGCAATAGGTGGGACTCGAAGCTACGAGCAGTACTTC; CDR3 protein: CSASAIGGTRSYEQYF
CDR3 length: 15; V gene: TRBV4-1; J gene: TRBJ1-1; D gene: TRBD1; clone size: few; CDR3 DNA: TGCGCCAGCAGCCAAGAGGGGACAGCACCTTCGAGAGCTTTCTTT; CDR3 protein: CASSQEGTAPSRAFF
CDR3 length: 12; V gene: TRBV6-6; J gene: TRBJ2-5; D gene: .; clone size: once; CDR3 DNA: TGTGCCAGCATGAGCTGGAAAGAGACCCAGTACTTC; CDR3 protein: CASMSWKETQYF
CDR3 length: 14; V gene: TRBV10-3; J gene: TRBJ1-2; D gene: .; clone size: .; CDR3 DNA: TGTGCCATCAGTGAAGGTCGGCAGAACTATGGCTGCACCTTC; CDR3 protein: CAISEGRQNYGCTF
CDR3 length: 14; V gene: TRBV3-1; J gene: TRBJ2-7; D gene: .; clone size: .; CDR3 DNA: TGTGCCAACAGCCCGACTAGTGGTGGCTACGAGCAGTACTTC; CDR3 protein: CANSPTSGGYEQYF
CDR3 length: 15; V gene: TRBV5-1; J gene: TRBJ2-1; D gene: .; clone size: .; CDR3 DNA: TGCGCCAGCAGCTCCCCAGGGGAGGGCTACAATGAGCAGTTCTTC; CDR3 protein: CASSSPGEGYNEQFF
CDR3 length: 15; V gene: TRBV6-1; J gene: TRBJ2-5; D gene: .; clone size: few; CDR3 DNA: TGTGCCAGCAGTGACCAGGGGACTATTTTAGAGACCCAGTACTTC; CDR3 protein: CASSDQGTILETQYF
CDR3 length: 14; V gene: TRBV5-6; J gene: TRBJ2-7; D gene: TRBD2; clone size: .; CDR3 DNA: TGTGCCAGCAGCTGGTATAGCGGGTCCTACGAGCAGTACTTC; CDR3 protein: CASSWYSGSYEQYF
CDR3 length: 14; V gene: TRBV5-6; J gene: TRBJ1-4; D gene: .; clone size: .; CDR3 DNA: TGTGCCAGCAGACCGTACGGATCTAATGAAAAACTGTTTTTT; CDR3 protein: CASRPYGSNEKLFF
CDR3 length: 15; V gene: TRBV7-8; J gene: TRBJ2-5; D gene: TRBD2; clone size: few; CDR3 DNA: TGTGCCAGCAGACAACTAGCGACGTACCAAGAGACCCAGTACTTC; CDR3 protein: CASRQLATYQETQYF
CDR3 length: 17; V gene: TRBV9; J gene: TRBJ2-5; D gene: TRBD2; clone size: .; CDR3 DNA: TGTGCCAGCAGCGTAGATGGGGGACTAGCCCATCAAGAGACCCAGTACTTC; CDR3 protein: CASSVDGGLAHQETQYF
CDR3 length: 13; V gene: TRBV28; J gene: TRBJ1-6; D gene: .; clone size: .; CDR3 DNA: TGTGCCAGCAGTTTGGCACGGGATTCACCCCTCCACTTT; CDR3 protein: CASSLARDSPLHF
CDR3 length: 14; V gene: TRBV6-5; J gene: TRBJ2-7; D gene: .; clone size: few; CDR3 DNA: TGTGCCAGCGCGCCCATTAGTAATAACTACGAGCAGTACTTC; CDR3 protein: CASAPISNNYEQYF
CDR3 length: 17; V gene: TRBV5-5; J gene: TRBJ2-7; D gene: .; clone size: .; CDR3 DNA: TGTGCCAGCAGCCAGACAGGGAGGGGGAACTCCTACAATGAGCAGTACTTC; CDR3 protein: CASSQTGRGNSYNEQYF
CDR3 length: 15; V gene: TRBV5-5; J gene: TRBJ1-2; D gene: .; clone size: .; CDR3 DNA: TGTGCCAGCAGCCCGCTTTCTGCCATAAACTATGGCTACACCTTC; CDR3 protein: CASSPLSAINYGYTF
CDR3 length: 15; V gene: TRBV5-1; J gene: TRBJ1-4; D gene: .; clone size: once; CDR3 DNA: TGCGCCAGCAGCTTGGGGTCGACGGGGGATGAAAAACTGTTTTTT; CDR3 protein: CASSLGSTGDEKLFF
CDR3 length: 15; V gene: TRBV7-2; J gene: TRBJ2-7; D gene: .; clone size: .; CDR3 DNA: TGTGCCAGCAGCTTTGACGGGCAGTTCTCCTACGAGCAGTACTTC; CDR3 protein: CASSFDGQFSYEQYF
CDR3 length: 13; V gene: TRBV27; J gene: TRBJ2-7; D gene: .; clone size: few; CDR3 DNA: TGTGCCAGCAGTCTCCAGCTGGGGTACGAGCAGTACTTC; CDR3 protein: CASSLQLGYEQYF
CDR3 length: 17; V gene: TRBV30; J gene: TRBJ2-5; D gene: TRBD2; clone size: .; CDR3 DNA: TGTGCCTGGAGGCGGGGACTAGCGGGAGCCTGGGGAGAGACCCAGTACTTC; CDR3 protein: CAWRRGLAGAWGETQYF
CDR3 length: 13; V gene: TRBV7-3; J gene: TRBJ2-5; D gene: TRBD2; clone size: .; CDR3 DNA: TGTGCCAGCAGCTTGGCGGGAGTGGAGGAGCAGTACTTC; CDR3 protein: CASSLAGVEEQYF
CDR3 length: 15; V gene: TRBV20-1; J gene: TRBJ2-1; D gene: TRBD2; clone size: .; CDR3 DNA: TGCAGTGCTAGAGACCGACTAGCCCCACACAATGAGCAGTTCTTC; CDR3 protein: CSARDRLAPHNEQFF
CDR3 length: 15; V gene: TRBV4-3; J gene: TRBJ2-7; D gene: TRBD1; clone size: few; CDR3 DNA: TGCGCCAGCAGCCAAGGTACAGGGGATTTCGACGAGCAGTACTTC; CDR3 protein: CASSQGTGDFDEQYF
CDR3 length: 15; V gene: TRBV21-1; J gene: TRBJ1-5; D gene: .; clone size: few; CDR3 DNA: TGTGCCATCTCGGAGGGGGGGCTGGGCAATCAGCCCCAGCATTTT; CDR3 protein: CAISEGGLGNQPQHF
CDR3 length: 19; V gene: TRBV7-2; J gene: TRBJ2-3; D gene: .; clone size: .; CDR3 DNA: TGTGCCAGCAGCTTAGCAGGGCGCGCCGACACGGCGCTAACAAATACGCAGTATTTT; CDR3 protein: CASSLAGRADTALTNTQYF
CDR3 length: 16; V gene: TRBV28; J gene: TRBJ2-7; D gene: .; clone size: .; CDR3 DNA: TGTGCCAGCAGTGGAGCCGGGTTAGGTGGGTCCTACGAGCAGTACTTC; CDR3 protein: CASSGAGLGGSYEQYF
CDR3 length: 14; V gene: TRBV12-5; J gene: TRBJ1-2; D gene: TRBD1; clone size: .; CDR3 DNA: TGTGCTAGTGGTTCCGGACAGGGGGCGGATGGCTACACCTTC; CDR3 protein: CASGSGQGADGYTF
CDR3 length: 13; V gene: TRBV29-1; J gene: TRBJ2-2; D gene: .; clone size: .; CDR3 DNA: TGCAGCGTTCACAGGGTCAACACCGGGGAGCTGTTTTTT; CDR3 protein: CSVHRVNTGELFF
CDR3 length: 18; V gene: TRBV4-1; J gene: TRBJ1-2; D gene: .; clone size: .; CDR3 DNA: TGCGCCAGCAGCCAAGACCCCTCTGGGACCGAAACTAACTATGGCTACACCTTC; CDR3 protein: CASSQDPSGTETNYGYTF
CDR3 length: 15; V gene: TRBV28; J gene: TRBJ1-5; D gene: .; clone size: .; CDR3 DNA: TGTGCCAGCAGTTTATACGACAGTAACAATCAGCCCCAGCATTTT; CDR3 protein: CASSLYDSNNQPQHF
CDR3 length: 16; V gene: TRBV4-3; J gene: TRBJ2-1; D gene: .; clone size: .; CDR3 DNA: TGCGCCAGCAGCCAAATGCTAGCGTTCCGGTACAATGAGCAGTTCTTC; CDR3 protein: CASSQMLAFRYNEQFF
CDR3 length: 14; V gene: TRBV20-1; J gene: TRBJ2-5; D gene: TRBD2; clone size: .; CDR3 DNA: TGCAGTGCTCCCCTAGCGGGAGTGGGGGAGACCCAGTACTTC; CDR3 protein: CSAPLAGVGETQYF
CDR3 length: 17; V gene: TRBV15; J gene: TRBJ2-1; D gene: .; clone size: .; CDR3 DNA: TGTGCCACTGAGGACTCGACTGGGGGATCCCATTACAATGAGCAGTTCTTC; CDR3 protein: CATEDSTGGSHYNEQFF
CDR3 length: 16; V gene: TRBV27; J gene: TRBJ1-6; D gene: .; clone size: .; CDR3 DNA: TGTGCCAGCAGTTCCAACCGGAGATACAATAATTCACCCCTCCACTTT; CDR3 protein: CASSSNRRYNNSPLHF
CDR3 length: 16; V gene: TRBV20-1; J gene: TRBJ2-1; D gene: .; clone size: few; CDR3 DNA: TGCAGTGCTAGAGAGGGGATAGCGGTGTCCTACAATGAGCAGTTCTTC; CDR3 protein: CSAREGIAVSYNEQFF
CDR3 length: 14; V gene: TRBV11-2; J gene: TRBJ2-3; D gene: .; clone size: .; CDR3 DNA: TGTGCCAGCAGCTTAAATCCCACCACAGATACGCAGTATTTT; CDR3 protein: CASSLNPTTDTQYF
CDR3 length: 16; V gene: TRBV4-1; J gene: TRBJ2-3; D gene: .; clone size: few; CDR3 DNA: TGCGCCAGCAGCCAAGATATCGACTCTTTATCAGATACGCAGTATTTT; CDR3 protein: CASSQDIDSLSDTQYF
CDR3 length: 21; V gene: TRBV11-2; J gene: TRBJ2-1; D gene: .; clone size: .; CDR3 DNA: TGTGCCAGCACCGTCGAGGGAGCCTACCGGACCGATCATAGAATATACAATGAGCAGTTCTTC; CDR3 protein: CASTVEGAYRTDHRIYNEQFF
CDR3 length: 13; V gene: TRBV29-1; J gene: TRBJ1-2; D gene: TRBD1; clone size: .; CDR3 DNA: TGCAGCGTTGAATCACAGGGGATATATGGCTACACCTTC; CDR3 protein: CSVESQGIYGYTF
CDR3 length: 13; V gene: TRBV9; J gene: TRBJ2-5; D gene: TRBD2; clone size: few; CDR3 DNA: TGTGCCAGCAGCGTTAGCGGGAGCGAGACCCAGTACTTC; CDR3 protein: CASSVSGSETQYF
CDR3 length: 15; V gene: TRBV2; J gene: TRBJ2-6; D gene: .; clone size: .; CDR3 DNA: TGTGCCAGCAGTGAGGAGGGGCCTGGGGCCAACGTCCTGACTTTC; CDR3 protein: CASSEEGPGANVLTF
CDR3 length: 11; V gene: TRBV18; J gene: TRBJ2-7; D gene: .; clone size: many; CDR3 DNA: TGTGCCAGCTCAGTTACCTACGAGCAGTACTTC; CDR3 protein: CASSVTYEQYF
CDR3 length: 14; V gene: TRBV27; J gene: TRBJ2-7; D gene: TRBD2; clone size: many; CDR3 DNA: TGTGCCAGCAGTCCCGGGACTAGCGGCTACGAGCAGTACTTC; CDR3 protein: CASSPGTSGYEQYF